This T cell receptor (beta chain) was identified during a study of monozygotic twins with inflammatory bowel disease. The study, taken as a whole, reports: In the analysis, different T cell subtypes could not be told apart.

No sorting of T cells preceded isolation of total RNA from whole blood. TCRalpha and TCRbeta cDNA underwent two nested PCRs of around 15 and 10 cycles. TCRdb re-analyzed the 5' RACE reads; it lists each CDR3 protein once, without DNA. In total, the table holds approximately 340,000 distinct CDR3 sequences. The CDR3 runs 16 residues. Per germline, CDR1 DFQATT and CDR2 SNEGSKA (reference sequence). In the case of this clonotype: What it binds is not known.

This receptor was identified in a human donor with ulcerative colitis or Crohn's disease, or a healthy co-twin of an affected twin (not recorded which). Sequencing was done on a sample of blood. This rearrangement joins TRBV20-1 to TRBJ1-6. CDR3 sequence: CSAQTRISSYNSPLHF.